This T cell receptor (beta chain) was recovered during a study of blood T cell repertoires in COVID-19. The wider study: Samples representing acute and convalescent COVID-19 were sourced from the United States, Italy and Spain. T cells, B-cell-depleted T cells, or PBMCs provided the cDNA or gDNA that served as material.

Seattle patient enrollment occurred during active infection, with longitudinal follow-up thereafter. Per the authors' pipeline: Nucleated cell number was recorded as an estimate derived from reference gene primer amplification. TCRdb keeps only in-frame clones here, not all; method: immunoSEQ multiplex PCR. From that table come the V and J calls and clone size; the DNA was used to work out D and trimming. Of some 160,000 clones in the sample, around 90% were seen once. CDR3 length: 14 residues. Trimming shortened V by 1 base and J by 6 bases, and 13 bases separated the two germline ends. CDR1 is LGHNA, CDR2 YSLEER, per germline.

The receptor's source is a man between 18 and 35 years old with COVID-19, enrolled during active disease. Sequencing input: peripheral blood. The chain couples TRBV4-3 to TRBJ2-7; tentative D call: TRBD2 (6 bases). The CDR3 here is CASSQGGGMREQYF. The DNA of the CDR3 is TGCGCCAGCAGCCAAGGTGGAGGGATGCGCGAGCAGTACTTC.